These T cell receptor beta chains were read from a single sample in a study of CD8 T cells in ankylosing spondylitis. TCRdb called the 5' RACE reads again in MiXCR, with one record for every CDR3 protein. The table has about 240,000 distinct CDR3 sequences, less than 9.5% seen once. Sample: blood, either unsorted or a sorted T cell fraction (not recorded which). Source of these receptors: a female donor with ankylosing spondylitis or in good health (not recorded which). Each CDR3 is given with its conserved first and last residue. A D gene is named only where the DNA matches it firmly. Part of the rows lack a size; the others show once, few, many or a class for expanded clones.

TRBD2	many	TRBV19	TRBJ2-7	CATCSGAYEQYF	TGTGCCACCTGTAGCGGGGCCTACGAGCAGTACTTC
NA	many	TRBV7-6	TRBJ2-2	CASSLYEPTGELFF	TGTGCCAGCAGCTTATACGAACCCACCGGGGAGCTGTTTTTT
TRBD1	NA	TRBV9	TRBJ2-5	CASSVQGAPGETQYF	TGTGCCAGCAGCGTTCAGGGGGCGCCGGGAGAGACCCAGTACTTC
NA	many	TRBV4-1	TRBJ2-3	CASSPKMGTADTQYF	TGCGCCAGCAGCCCCAAGATGGGGACTGCCGATACGCAGTATTTT
NA	many	TRBV20-1	TRBJ2-4	CSAGITGEAKNIQYF	TGCAGTGCTGGTATAACGGGGGAAGCCAAAAACATTCAGTACTTC
TRBD2	many	TRBV12-3/TRBV12-4	TRBJ2-5	CASSSTSSIAGAVETQYF	TGTGCCAGCAGTTCTACCAGCTCCATAGCGGGAGCAGTGGAGACCCAGTACTTC
TRBD2	many	TRBV3-1	TRBJ2-3	CASSQDLAGETTDTQYF	TGTGCCAGCAGCCAAGATCTAGCGGGAGAGACCACAGATACGCAGTATTTT
NA	many	TRBV23-1	TRBJ1-4	CASSHSRGTTNEKLFF	TGCGCCAGCAGTCATTCCAGAGGCACAACTAATGAAAAACTGTTTTTT
NA	many	TRBV12-3/TRBV12-4	TRBJ2-5	CASSSGSWETQYF	TGTGCCAGCAGTAGCGGTTCGTGGGAGACCCAGTACTTC
NA	NA	TRBV7-9	TRBJ2-1	CASSSSGWFHNEQFF	TGTGCCAGCAGCTCTTCAGGGTGGTTTCACAATGAGCAGTTCTTC
NA	many	TRBV10-3	TRBJ2-5	CAISESETQYF	TGTGCCATCAGTGAGTCGGAGACCCAGTACTTC
NA	many	TRBV7-2	TRBJ1-1	CASSLQGAPDTEAFF	TGTGCCAGCAGTTTACAGGGTGCTCCGGACACTGAAGCTTTCTTT
NA	NA	TRBV11-1	TRBJ1-1	CASSLAGARSPEAFF	TGTGCCAGCAGCTTAGCGGGGGCCCGTTCCCCTGAAGCTTTCTTT
NA	many	TRBV4-3	TRBJ1-4	CASSQEAGGGTGKLFF	TGCGCCAGCAGCCAAGAGGCAGGAGGCGGAACCGGAAAACTGTTTTTT
NA	many	TRBV20-1	TRBJ2-7	CSARDRGYISYEQYF	TGCAGTGCTAGAGACAGGGGTTACATCTCCTACGAGCAGTACTTC
NA	many	TRBV27	TRBJ2-3	CASSWMLGTDTQYF	TGTGCCAGCAGTTGGATGCTAGGGACAGATACGCAGTATTTT
NA	few	TRBV3-1	TRBJ2-3	CASEARGTDTQYF	TGTGCCAGCGAGGCCAGGGGAACAGATACGCAGTATTTT
NA	few	TRBV5-6	TRBJ1-3	CASSLAGWGGSSGNTIYF	TGTGCCAGCAGCTTGGCCGGCTGGGGGGGCAGCTCTGGAAACACCATATATTTT
TRBD2	many	TRBV20-1	TRBJ2-4	CSAPGLGDIQYF	TGCAGTGCCCCCGGACTAGGGGACATTCAGTACTTC
NA	many	TRBV19	TRBJ1-1	CASRSGVWENTEAFF	TGTGCCAGTAGATCGGGGGTTTGGGAGAACACTGAAGCTTTCTTT
TRBD1	many	TRBV20-1	TRBJ1-1	CSARDLTGGNTEAFF	TGCAGTGCTAGAGATCTAACAGGGGGGAACACTGAAGCTTTCTTT
TRBD2	few	TRBV5-1	TRBJ2-5	CASSLVLAEEETQYF	TGCGCCAGCAGCTTGGTTCTAGCGGAGGAAGAGACCCAGTACTTC
NA	many	TRBV12-3/TRBV12-4	TRBJ1-1	CASTAGRTNTEAFF	TGTGCCAGCACCGCAGGACGGACGAACACTGAAGCTTTCTTT
NA	many	TRBV5-1	TRBJ2-5	CASSLLTAASSETQYF	TGCGCCAGCAGCTTGTTAACTGCCGCGAGTTCAGAGACCCAGTACTTC
TRBD1	many	TRBV12-3/TRBV12-4	TRBJ1-5	CASSLTGGIGNQPQHF	TGTGCCAGCAGTTTAACAGGGGGGATCGGCAATCAGCCCCAGCATTTT
NA	few	TRBV7-8	TRBJ2-6	CASSLAINVLTF	TGTGCCAGCAGCTTAGCCATTAACGTCCTGACTTTC
NA	many	TRBV9	TRBJ2-1	CASSAVGNEQFF	TGTGCCAGCAGCGCAGTCGGGAATGAGCAGTTCTTC
NA	many	TRBV20-1	TRBJ2-5	CSASKEETQYF	TGCAGTGCTAGTAAGGAAGAGACCCAGTACTTC
NA	NA	TRBV7-9	TRBJ1-2	CASTYQAPGYGYTF	TGTGCCAGCACCTATCAGGCGCCTGGCTATGGCTACACCTTC
TRBD2	many	TRBV6-2/TRBV6-3	TRBJ2-5	CASSGTRQETQYF	TGTGCCAGCAGCGGGACTAGACAAGAGACCCAGTACTTC
NA	NA	TRBV19	TRBJ1-1	CASSLGRTMNTEAFF	TGTGCCAGTAGTTTGGGACGGACCATGAACACTGAAGCTTTCTTT
TRBD2	few	TRBV7-2	TRBJ2-5	CASSLDRGGQETQYF	TGTGCCAGCAGCTTAGACCGGGGGGGACAAGAGACCCAGTACTTC
TRBD2	many	TRBV11-2	TRBJ2-5	CASSLAGRTQYF	TGTGCCAGCAGCCTAGCGGGAAGAACCCAGTACTTC
NA	many	TRBV5-1	TRBJ2-7	CASSSDPLGKTLYEQYF	TGCGCCAGCAGCTCGGACCCTTTAGGGAAAACCCTTTACGAGCAGTACTTC
NA	many	TRBV5-1	TRBJ2-2	CASEAVANTGELFF	TGCGCCAGCGAGGCGGTTGCGAACACCGGGGAGCTGTTTTTT
NA	NA	TRBV6-6	TRBJ1-1	CASRTSGAGAAFF	TGTGCCAGCAGGACGAGTGGGGCCGGCGCAGCTTTCTTT
TRBD2	few	TRBV20-1	TRBJ2-2	CSAGTGTSGRAVNTGELFF	TGCAGTGCTGGGACCGGGACTAGCGGGAGGGCCGTGAACACCGGGGAGCTGTTTTTT
NA	many	TRBV6-5	TRBJ1-1	CASSYSRQGGTEAFF	TGTGCCAGCAGTTACTCGAGGCAGGGTGGCACTGAAGCTTTCTTT
NA	many	TRBV7-9	TRBJ1-1	CASSLARGGTEAFF	TGTGCCAGCAGCTTAGCGCGAGGGGGCACTGAAGCTTTCTTT
NA	many	TRBV5-5	TRBJ2-7	CASSLGTNEQYF	TGTGCCAGCAGCTTGGGGACGAACGAGCAGTACTTC
TRBD2	few	TRBV5-1	TRBJ2-7	CASSQERGTSEQYF	TGCGCCAGCAGCCAAGAGCGGGGTACGAGCGAGCAGTACTTC
NA	NA	TRBV5-4	TRBJ2-5	CASSRPGTGRETQYF	TGTGCCAGCAGCCGGCCCGGTACAGGGAGGGAGACCCAGTACTTC
TRBD1	many	TRBV20-1	TRBJ2-1	CSAEGTVNEQFF	TGCAGTGCCGAGGGGACAGTGAATGAGCAGTTCTTC
TRBD2	many	TRBV30	TRBJ2-3	CAWRGSGRTDTQYF	TGTGCCTGGAGAGGGAGCGGGAGGACAGATACGCAGTATTTT
NA	few	TRBV7-9	TRBJ2-7	CASSKGSSYEQYF	TGTGCCAGCAGCAAGGGGTCCTCCTACGAGCAGTACTTC
NA	many	TRBV20-1	TRBJ2-1	CSAPAPFEQFF	TGCAGTGCGCCGGCCCCTTTTGAGCAGTTCTTC
NA	many	TRBV7-9	TRBJ1-1	CASSLGGDNTEAFF	TGTGCCAGCAGCTTAGGGGGGGACAACACTGAAGCTTTCTTT
TRBD2	NA	TRBV20-1	TRBJ2-7	CSGAGTSGRYEQYF	TGCAGTGGGGCGGGGACTAGCGGGAGATACGAGCAGTACTTC
NA	many	TRBV6-2/TRBV6-3	TRBJ2-1	CASSYRTLYNEQFF	TGTGCCAGCAGTTACCGGACATTGTACAATGAGCAGTTCTTC
TRBD1	many	TRBV6-1	TRBJ1-4	CASSGRDRNNEKLFF	TGTGCCAGCAGTGGCCGGGACAGAAATAATGAAAAACTGTTTTTT
TRBD2	many	TRBV28	TRBJ2-1	CASSSIRELAKNEQFF	TGTGCCAGCAGTTCAATCCGGGAACTAGCGAAGAATGAGCAGTTCTTC
NA	many	TRBV6-5	TRBJ1-4	CASSYGGKEEKLFF	TGTGCCAGCAGTTACGGGGGGAAGGAAGAAAAACTGTTTTTT
NA	many	TRBV11-2	TRBJ1-4	CASSFPRGAGEKLFF	TGTGCCAGCAGCTTCCCTCGGGGGGCGGGAGAAAAACTGTTTTTT
TRBD2	many	TRBV20-1	TRBJ2-1	CSARVGTSYNEQFF	TGCAGTGCTAGAGTGGGGACTAGCTACAATGAGCAGTTCTTC